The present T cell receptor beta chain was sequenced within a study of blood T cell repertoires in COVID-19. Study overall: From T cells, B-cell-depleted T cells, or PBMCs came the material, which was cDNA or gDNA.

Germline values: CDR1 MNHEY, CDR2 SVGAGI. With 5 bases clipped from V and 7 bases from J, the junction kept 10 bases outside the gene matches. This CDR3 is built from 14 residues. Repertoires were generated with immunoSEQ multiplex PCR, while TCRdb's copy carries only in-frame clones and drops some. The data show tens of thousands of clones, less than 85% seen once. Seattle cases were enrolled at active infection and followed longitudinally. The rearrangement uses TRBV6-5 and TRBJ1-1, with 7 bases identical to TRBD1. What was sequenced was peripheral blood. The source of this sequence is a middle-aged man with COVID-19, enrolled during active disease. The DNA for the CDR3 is TGTGCCAGCAGTACCAAACAGGGGAGAAGTGAAGCTTTCTTT. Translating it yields CASSTKQGRSEAFF.